This record covers a single TCR beta chain. Its specificity is unknown. The entry originates in a study of T cell repertoires in cytomegalovirus infection. Study details: Indications of both CMV infection and matching HLA type were provided by public TCR beta signatures.

MiXCR, applied by TCRdb to the reads, yields one record per CDR3 protein. The sample lists some 920,000 distinct CDR3 sequences; around 32% were seen once. The study's findings and limits: Ex vivo responses were dominated by HLA-C-restricted CMV-specific TCR beta clonotypes.

Sequenced material: cultured CD8+ T cells from PBMCs, taken from culture after CMV antigen stimulation. The TCR sequence derives from a human donor in good health (CMV status not recorded). Some clones in this sample may be carry-over from other donors' samples.

The CDR3: CASSEQATSNSPLHF. The CDR3 coding sequence is TGTGCCAGCAGTGAACAGGCTACCTCTAATTCACCCCTCCACTTT. The gene calls are TRBV2 and TRBJ1-6; no clear D gene. V lost 2 bases, J lost 6 bases, and 11 bases lay in between. The CDR3 has 15 residues. Germline assignment: CDR1 SNHLY and CDR2 FYNNEI.